This TCR beta chain was captured by sequencing in a study of Graves' ophthalmopathy and Graves' hyperthyroidism (dated by TCRdb to between 2018 and 2020). The study in broad terms: Peripheral blood samples were taken at the time of initial diagnosis, before any treatment was given. To tell Graves' ophthalmopathy apart from Graves' hyperthyroidism, and to predict which patients would progress to ophthalmopathy, the study relied on TCR beta repertoire signatures. In total, 135 blood samples were TCR-sequenced: approximately 42 ophthalmopathy, approximately 75 hyperthyroidism and some 17 hyperthyroidism-to-ophthalmopathy patients. A discovery set of 95 to 100 patients (roughly 43 ophthalmopathy, 55 to 60 stable hyperthyroidism) was enrolled to explore V-J signatures distinguishing ophthalmopathy from hyperthyroidism. For independent validation, a separate cohort was made up of approximately 19 hyperthyroidism patients plus 17 patients who later progressed from hyperthyroidism to ophthalmopathy. T-cell repertoires of thyroid tissue and blood were compared in several hyperthyroidism patients. Following sampling, methimazole starting at 30 mg daily was administered to hyperthyroidism patients, and high-dose intravenous methylprednisolone was administered to ophthalmopathy patients.

This clonotype was counted ten times or more. What antigen it recognizes has not been identified. No much larger clone is present one base from it, and per-base qualities are unavailable. The germline ends are 8 bases apart after V is trimmed by 1 base and J by 7 bases. CDR1 and CDR2, per the germline V gene (reference sequence), are GTSNPN and SVGIG. The CDR3 covers 11 residues, taking in both the cysteine and the phenylalanine. The read is trimmed to its CDR3 DNA, 33 bases read in frame from base 1. Broader findings and caveats from the paper: Ophthalmopathy was separated from stable hyperthyroidism by the 13-signature model with 85% to 90% sensitivity and just under 84% specificity in cross-validation and with 80%/75% in the test set. Most expanded thyroid clonotypes with a frequency above 0.001 also appeared in blood, which suggests that blood repertoires may reflect the immune response in the thyroid. Sample size was not statistically predetermined, and group allocation was not concealed from the investigators. In validation, the model predicted ophthalmopathy progression with nearly 71% sensitivity and around 72% specificity; roughly 12 predicted patients were CT-confirmed with GO in a median of 6.5 months.

TCR beta CDR3 regions were amplified from RNA transcripts for repertoire sequencing. HTBI primers and the Qiagen OneStep RT-PCR kit were used in a first-round RT-PCR, which was followed by a second-round multiplex PCR, size selection and purification. Libraries were sequenced paired-end with 100 bp reads on an Illumina HiSeq2000. Regarding the original processing steps: SOAPnuke was used to process the reads, throwing out any read that had adapters, had uncalled bases, had a mean Phred below 15, or lacked an exact constant-primer or identifier match. High-quality paired reads were merged with COPE v1.2.5. Each unique nucleotide sequence was defined as a clonotype, and clonotypes were aligned to IMGT TRB V, D and J references with MiTCR v1.1. The analysis was limited to V-J combinations with a frequency above 0.0001, which together covered 99.2% of the repertoires. For each V-J combination, a TCR clonal expansion and chaos score was defined as the ratio of F50 clonal expansion to chaos observed in the TCRdist matrix. Features were reduced by Welch's t-statistics and random forest to over 10 V-J combinations, which fed a naive Bayes classifier. The Morisita-Horn index was used to measure how similar the thyroid and blood repertoires were. TCRdb handled the public reads itself, with Q25 trimming in fastp and clone calling in MiXCR, and kept productive beta chains. All rows with the same CDR3 protein become a single entry with the most common DNA and genes. The authors' filters were not applied to this entry. The table for this sample lists under 400,000 distinct CDR3 sequences; 15% to 20% of them were counted only once. Together, the top ten hold 12% of the sample.

The ophthalmopathy patients had moderately to severely active disease, with a Clinical Activity Score of 3 or higher, a NOSPECS grade of 4 or higher, and a disease duration of less than 3 months. Anyone with other autoimmune diseases, uncontrolled infections, pregnancy or lactation was excluded from the study. Clinical symptoms, serum thyroxine, TRAb, thyroid ultrasound and orbital computed tomography formed the basis of the diagnosis. PBMCs were isolated from 7.5 to 10 ml of fresh peripheral blood by Ficoll-Paque density gradient centrifugation. Total RNA was extracted with Trizol reagent and quality-checked on an Agilent 2100 Bioanalyzer.

What was sequenced was peripheral blood. The rearrangement joined TRBV30 to TRBJ2-7, with the D segment identity uncertain. The sequence derives from an adult man with Graves' ophthalmopathy. The DNA sequence is as follows: TGTGCCTGGAGTGGTGGGGTGGAGCAGTACTTC. It codes for CAWSGGVEQYF.